The rows below give T cell receptor beta chains drawn from one sample of a study of T-cell memory formation after mild COVID-19. TCRdb independently ran MiXCR on the 5' RACE reads; one entry per CDR3 protein. The data hold under 150,000 distinct CDR3 sequences, with 22% observed a single time. Input material: PBMCs or a T cell subset sorted from them (not recorded which). These receptors came from a man between 18 and 29 years old who had mild COVID-19 (a few samples of this study predate the infection). Cell type and time point are not known. Each CDR3 is given with its conserved first and last residue. D genes are given only for firm matches. Expanded clones are given a class, and other clones once, few, many or no size at all.

TRBV4-1,.,TRBJ2-1,TRBD1,CASSHAGTGDNEQFF,TGCGCCAGCAGCCACGCCGGGACAGGGGACAATGAGCAGTTCTTC
TRBV9,.,TRBJ1-4,TRBD1,CASSVDGTGDEKLFF,TGTGCCAGCAGCGTAGATGGGACAGGGGACGAAAAACTGTTTTTT
TRBV7-2,.,TRBJ2-7,.,CASSLRLVGAHEQYF,TGTGCCAGCAGCCTCCGACTAGTTGGTGCCCACGAGCAGTACTTC
TRBV11-2,.,TRBJ2-4,TRBD1,CASSLEIRDSRQYF,TGTGCCAGCAGCTTAGAGATACGGGACAGCCGACAGTACTTC
TRBV5-6,.,TRBJ1-1,TRBD1,CASSLDRGLSNTEAFF,TGTGCCAGCAGCTTGGACAGGGGGCTATCGAACACTGAAGCTTTCTTT
TRBV4-3,few,TRBJ2-7,TRBD1,CASSQEGLQGADEQYF,TGCGCCAGCAGCCAAGAAGGGCTCCAGGGGGCGGACGAGCAGTACTTC
TRBV23-1,few,TRBJ2-5,.,CASSQSDGQETQYF,TGCGCCAGCAGTCAATCGGACGGTCAAGAGACCCAGTACTTC
TRBV24-1,few,TRBJ2-2,.,CATSVATGELFF,TGTGCCACCAGTGTTGCCACCGGGGAGCTGTTTTTT
TRBV7-6,once,TRBJ1-3,.,CASSPGAGAGNTIYF,TGTGCCAGCAGCCCAGGGGCAGGGGCTGGAAACACCATATATTTT
TRBV15,few,TRBJ1-2,.,CATSRATHYGYTF,TGTGCCACCAGCAGAGCCACACACTATGGCTACACCTTC
TRBV6-5,few,TRBJ2-1,.,CASSLADSSYNEQFF,TGTGCCAGCAGCCTCGCGGACTCCTCCTACAATGAGCAGTTCTTC
TRBV3-1,.,TRBJ2-5,TRBD2,CASSRETSGDQETQYF,TGTGCCAGCAGCCGAGAGACTAGCGGGGACCAAGAGACCCAGTACTTC
TRBV12-3/TRBV12-4,.,TRBJ2-1,TRBD1,CASSPRQGSGGEQFF,TGTGCCAGCAGTCCTCGACAGGGGTCAGGCGGTGAGCAGTTCTTC
TRBV29-1,.,TRBJ2-1,.,CSVIRQGSYNEQFF,TGCAGCGTTATAAGGCAGGGGTCCTACAATGAGCAGTTCTTC
TRBV29-1,.,TRBJ2-2,.,CSAWGMIRGVNTGELFF,TGCAGCGCGTGGGGTATGATCCGGGGCGTTAACACCGGGGAGCTGTTTTTT
TRBV12-3/TRBV12-4,few,TRBJ1-2,TRBD1,CASGDSTNYGYTF,TGTGCCAGCGGGGACAGTACTAACTATGGCTACACCTTC
TRBV4-3,few,TRBJ1-2,.,CASSHINGGVYTF,TGCGCCAGCAGCCATATCAATGGCGGGGTCTACACCTTC
TRBV6-5,.,TRBJ1-1,.,CASSPTGREAFF,TGTGCCAGCAGTCCGACAGGTCGTGAAGCTTTCTTT
TRBV6-5,.,TRBJ2-7,.,CASSYRATSYEQYF,TGTGCCAGCAGTTACCGGGCGACCTCCTACGAGCAGTACTTC
TRBV12-3/TRBV12-4,.,TRBJ2-3,.,CASSPMTGDTQYF,TGTGCCAGCAGTCCTATGACAGGTGATACGCAGTATTTT
TRBV6-2/TRBV6-3,few,TRBJ2-3,.,CASSYPTDTQYF,TGTGCCAGCAGTTACCCGACAGATACGCAGTATTTT
TRBV5-1,.,TRBJ2-1,.,CASSPRGYSYNEQFF,TGCGCCAGCAGCCCACGGGGATACTCCTACAATGAGCAGTTCTTC
TRBV4-2,once,TRBJ1-2,TRBD1,CASNQATGGLGGYTF,TGTGCCAGCAACCAGGCGACAGGGGGGTTAGGTGGCTACACCTTC
TRBV28,.,TRBJ1-5,.,CASSLLVGENQPQHF,TGTGCCAGCAGTTTACTTGTTGGGGAAAATCAGCCCCAGCATTTT
TRBV7-8,few,TRBJ2-5,.,CASFGGGETQYF,TGTGCCAGCTTTGGGGGAGGAGAGACCCAGTACTTC
TRBV30,many,TRBJ2-7,.,CAWSAGLPVIYEQYF,TGTGCCTGGAGTGCTGGACTCCCAGTGATTTACGAGCAGTACTTC
TRBV20-1,.,TRBJ2-2,.,CSAKRIPSQELFF,TGCAGTGCCAAAAGGATCCCCAGCCAGGAGCTGTTTTTT
TRBV12-3/TRBV12-4,.,TRBJ2-3,TRBD2,CASKGTGTSGPDTQYF,TGTGCCAGCAAGGGAACCGGGACTAGCGGGCCTGATACGCAGTATTTT
TRBV4-2,few,TRBJ2-7,TRBD1,CASSQVVGTGYEQYF,TGTGCCAGCAGCCAAGTGGTAGGGACAGGCTACGAGCAGTACTTC
TRBV11-2,few,TRBJ1-3,TRBD1,CASSQGVISTGNTIYF,TGTGCCAGCAGCCAGGGGGTAATTTCGACGGGAAACACCATATATTTT
TRBV5-6,few,TRBJ2-7,.,CASSGTGAGAYEQYF,TGTGCCAGCAGCGGGACGGGGGCAGGGGCCTACGAGCAGTACTTC
TRBV6-6,few,TRBJ2-1,.,CASSEWGDEQFF,TGTGCCAGCAGTGAATGGGGCGATGAGCAGTTCTTC
TRBV6-2/TRBV6-3,.,TRBJ2-1,TRBD1,CASSFLHRDSSYNEQFF,TGTGCCAGCAGTTTCTTACACCGGGACAGCTCCTACAATGAGCAGTTCTTC
TRBV7-9,.,TRBJ2-7,.,CASSPRSYEQYF,TGTGCCAGCAGCCCCCGGTCCTACGAGCAGTACTTC
TRBV10-3,few,TRBJ1-3,TRBD1,CATWDRMSGNTIYF,TGTGCCACCTGGGACAGGATGTCTGGAAACACCATATATTTT
TRBV7-9,few,TRBJ2-1,.,CASSLTAGKTYNEQFF,TGTGCCAGCAGCTTAACGGCAGGGAAGACCTACAATGAGCAGTTCTTC
TRBV20-1,many,TRBJ2-7,TRBD1,CSARDRMTYEQYF,TGCAGTGCCCGGGACAGGATGACCTACGAGCAGTACTTC
TRBV13,.,TRBJ2-2,.,CASTLREILNTGELFF,TGTGCCAGCACCTTGAGGGAGATCCTCAACACCGGGGAGCTGTTTTTT
TRBV5-1,.,TRBJ1-2,TRBD1,CASSLVEQGRRYGYTF,TGCGCCAGCAGCTTGGTCGAACAGGGGCGTCGATATGGCTACACCTTC
TRBV20-1,.,TRBJ2-3,TRBD1,CSARETGISTDTQYF,TGCAGTGCTAGAGAGACAGGGATAAGCACAGATACGCAGTATTTT
TRBV6-1,few,TRBJ1-5,.,CASTEGEGNQPQHF,TGTGCCAGCACTGAAGGAGAGGGCAATCAGCCCCAGCATTTT
TRBV4-3,.,TRBJ2-1,TRBD1,CARSQDLGQAYNEQFF,TGCGCCAGAAGCCAAGATTTGGGACAGGCTTACAATGAGCAGTTCTTC
TRBV6-6,few,TRBJ2-1,.,CASNQLGYNEQFF,TGTGCCAGCAACCAGTTGGGGTACAATGAGCAGTTCTTC
TRBV6-5,.,TRBJ2-7,.,CASSYSMNSDSDYEQYF,TGTGCCAGCAGTTACTCGATGAATAGCGACAGTGACTACGAGCAGTACTTC
TRBV29-1,.,TRBJ1-1,.,CSAGTGLDTEAFF,TGCAGCGCCGGTACAGGGTTAGACACTGAAGCTTTCTTT
TRBV20-1,.,TRBJ1-2,TRBD1,CSADPGQGTRSYGYTF,TGCAGTGCGGACCCGGGACAGGGTACCCGCTCCTATGGCTACACCTTC
TRBV11-2,many,TRBJ2-2,.,CASSLDGRGRRAGELFF,TGTGCCAGCAGCTTAGATGGGCGAGGGCGGAGAGCCGGGGAGCTGTTTTTT
TRBV7-9,.,TRBJ1-6,.,CASSTRPLRGSPLHF,TGTGCCAGCAGCACGCGGCCCCTACGAGGGTCACCCCTCCACTTT
TRBV7-9,few,TRBJ2-5,.,CASKPGGVWTQYF,TGTGCCAGCAAACCGGGCGGAGTGTGGACCCAGTACTTC
TRBV7-2,few,TRBJ2-1,.,CASSLVGGTIYNEQFF,TGTGCCAGCAGCTTAGTCGGAGGGACGATATACAATGAGCAGTTCTTC
TRBV12-3/TRBV12-4,few,TRBJ2-1,.,CASSLRPDNEQFF,TGTGCCAGCAGTTTACGGCCCGACAATGAGCAGTTCTTC
TRBV2,few,TRBJ2-1,TRBD2,CALPVGEGLAGGPSSYNEQFF,TGTGCCTTACCAGTGGGCGAGGGGCTAGCGGGGGGCCCTAGCTCCTACAATGAGCAGTTCTTC
TRBV2,few,TRBJ1-3,.,CASSREHAGNTIYF,TGTGCCAGCAGTAGGGAGCATGCCGGAAACACCATATATTTT
TRBV29-1,few,TRBJ1-1,.,CSVPVDTEAFF,TGCAGCGTTCCGGTTGACACTGAAGCTTTCTTT
TRBV11-2,.,TRBJ2-2,.,CASGRGYTGELFF,TGTGCCAGCGGAAGGGGGTACACCGGGGAGCTGTTTTTT